This T cell receptor beta chain was recorded in a study of PD-L1 blockade in urothelial cancer. Turning to the study itself: Blood yielded a median of about 140,000 T cells per sample. Findings and caveats of the study: Lower pretreatment blood TCR clonality, under the median, predicted better survival, researchers reported. Patients with durable benefit had greater blood expansion of tumor-associated TCR clones 3 weeks into treatment.

Libraries were prepared by immunoSEQ multiplex PCR; TCRdb keeps only in-frame clonotypes and omits some of them. The data hold around 110,000 clones, with around 93% observed a single time. A single count supports this clone. Its specificity is unknown. Time point denoted: peripheral blood 6 weeks after treatment start. Enrolled patients showed locally advanced or metastatic urothelial carcinoma. The sample in question was PBMCs, obtained around atezolizumab (anti-PD-L1) treatment. The TCR originated in a man aged 55-75 years with urothelial cancer.

CDR3 nucleotides: TGTGCCAGCAGCGCCTATTTACTAGGCGTGGGGGGGAATGAGCAGTTCTTC. This sequence encodes CASSAYLLGVGGNEQFF. The J gene is TRBJ2-1, the V gene TRBV13; 7 bases fit TRBD2. This CDR3 has 17 amino acids. Per the germline V gene, CDR1 is PRHDT and CDR2 is FYEKMQ (reference sequence). V was clipped by 5 bases and J by 7 bases; unmatched bases: 17.